One T cell receptor (beta chain) is described in this entry. The germline V gene has CDR1 LNHDA and CDR2 SQIVND (reference sequence). After removal of 6 bases from V and 7 bases from J, the junction contained 10 bases not matched to a gene. CDR3 length: 15 residues. These data originate in a study of blood T cell repertoires in COVID-19. Across the study: The origin of the acute and convalescent COVID-19 samples was the United States, Italy and Spain. Sources were T cells, B-cell-depleted T cells, or PBMCs; the material itself was cDNA or gDNA.

Per the original methods: Reference gene primer amplification in the assay estimated nucleated cell counts. Using immunoSEQ multiplex PCR, the repertoire was profiled, and TCRdb retains in-frame clones only, with some absent. Clone size and the V and J calls come from that table; the DNA yielded D and trimming. This sample has 180,000 or so clones, with about nine tenths found just once. The TCR comes from a man younger than 30 with active or convalescent COVID-19. The specimen sequenced was peripheral blood. This chain links TRBV19 with TRBJ2-2; TRBD1 agrees at 8 bases. The CDR3 loop is CASSQDRGLFGELFF. The CDR3 DNA follows: TGTGCCAGTAGCCAAGACAGGGGCTTGTTCGGGGAGCTGTTTTTT.